A selection of T cell receptor beta chains follows, all from one sample in a study of T cell responses to AZD1222 COVID-19 vaccine. This table comes from immunoSEQ multiplex PCR, and its TCRdb copy is limited to in-frame clones, with some not included. The sample includes roughly 150,000 clones, over 90% of them seen just once. The sequences come from peripheral blood, collected on day 0 of AZD1222 vaccination. These receptors were taken from an adult in good health. The CDR3 runs from the conserved cysteine through the conserved F or W. The order of the fields is V gene, D gene, clone size, J gene, CDR3 protein, CDR3 DNA. A D gene is named only where the DNA matches it firmly. Size is stated for part of the rows, as once, few or many counts, or as a class when the clone is expanded.

>TRBV18|.|.|TRBJ1-4
CASSPTRRGEGEKLFF
TGTGCCAGCTCACCAACCCGCAGGGGCGAAGGCGAAAAACTGTTTTTT
>TRBV5-4|.|.|TRBJ2-7
CASSLGGTVSYEQYF
TGTGCCAGCAGCTTGGGTGGGACGGTCTCCTACGAGCAGTACTTC
>TRBV6-5|.|.|TRBJ2-3
CASSYSSGSDTQYF
TGTGCCAGCAGTTACTCATCGGGCTCAGATACGCAGTATTTT
>TRBV5-1|TRBD2|.|TRBJ2-1
CASSLTGTSGSRGSYNEQFF
TGCGCCAGCAGCTTGACCGGGACTAGCGGGAGTCGGGGCTCCTACAATGAGCAGTTCTTC
>TRBV7-3|TRBD2|.|TRBJ2-1
CASSFVAGASYNEQFF
TGTGCCAGCAGCTTCGTAGCGGGAGCTAGCTACAATGAGCAGTTCTTC
>TRBV4-1|.|.|TRBJ1-5
CASSQRQVGQPQHF
TGCGCCAGCAGCCAACGTCAGGTAGGGCAGCCCCAGCATTTT
>TRBV28|TRBD1|.|TRBJ2-7
CASRSGHRTGGNEQYF
TGTGCCAGCAGATCGGGCCATAGGACAGGGGGCAACGAGCAGTACTTC
>TRBV19|TRBD2|.|TRBJ2-1
CASRAGTSGNEQFF
TGTGCCAGTAGGGCCGGGACTAGCGGTAATGAGCAGTTCTTC
>TRBV25-1|.|.|TRBJ1-2
CASSELGFHTF
TGTGCCAGCAGTGAACTGGGATTCCACACCTTC
>TRBV29-1|.|.|TRBJ2-1
CSVVPKNNEQFF
TGCAGCGTTGTCCCGAAAAACAATGAGCAGTTCTTC
>TRBV14|.|.|TRBJ2-7
CASSQATWPLTYEQYF
TGTGCCAGCAGCCAGGCCACCTGGCCCCTAACCTACGAGCAGTACTTC
>TRBV2|TRBD1|.|TRBJ1-3
CASSEQGRTGGNTIYF
TGTGCCAGCAGTGAACAGGGCCGGACAGGTGGAAACACCATATATTTT
>TRBV14|TRBD2|.|TRBJ2-7
CASSSGTSGYYEQYF
TGTGCCAGCAGCTCCGGGACTAGCGGATACTACGAGCAGTACTTC
>TRBV11-3|.|once|TRBJ1-3
CASSLGPQIGNTIYF
TGTGCCAGCAGCTTAGGCCCCCAGATTGGAAACACCATATATTTT
>TRBV6-1|.|.|TRBJ2-7
CASSEWSKGVGEQYF
TGTGCCAGCAGTGAATGGTCGAAGGGGGTGGGTGAGCAGTACTTC
>TRBV5-1|.|.|TRBJ1-1
CASSVRVNTEAFF
TGCGCCAGCAGTGTCCGGGTGAACACTGAAGCTTTCTTT
>TRBV19|.|.|TRBJ1-4
CATASGGLFFNEKLFF
TGTGCCACCGCGAGCGGGGGTCTGTTTTTTAATGAAAAACTGTTTTTT
>TRBV3-1/TRBV3-2|.|.|TRBJ2-1
CASSQRERYNEQFF
TGTGCCAGCAGCCAAAGAGAGCGCTACAATGAGCAGTTCTTC
>TRBV25-1|.|once|TRBJ1-2
CASSVGGHSYGYTF
TGTGCCAGCAGTGTCGGGGGGCATAGCTATGGCTACACCTTC
>TRBV9|TRBD2|.|TRBJ2-5
CASSVALGAGDETQYF
TGTGCCAGCAGCGTAGCCCTAGGGGCGGGAGATGAGACCCAGTACTTC
>TRBV19|TRBD2|.|TRBJ2-1
CASTDSGRGYNEQFF
TGTGCCAGTACCGATAGCGGGAGGGGTTACAATGAGCAGTTCTTC
>TRBV7-3|TRBD2|.|TRBJ2-1
CASSLVGGSGTHEQFF
TGTGCCAGCAGCTTAGTGGGCGGGAGTGGCACTCATGAGCAGTTCTTC
>TRBV12-5|.|.|TRBJ1-5
CASGLVDSYSNQPQHF
TGTGCTAGTGGTTTGGTAGACAGCTATAGCAATCAGCCCCAGCATTTT
>TRBV5-4|.|.|TRBJ2-7
CASSPRDGNEQYF
TGTGCCAGCAGCCCTCGCGACGGAAACGAGCAGTACTTC
>TRBV12-3/TRBV12-4|TRBD1|.|TRBJ1-2
CGSGQGDGYTF
TGTGGCTCGGGACAGGGAGACGGCTACACCTTC
>TRBV6-5|.|.|TRBJ2-2
CASSYSASANTGELFF
TGTGCCAGCAGTTACTCGGCTAGCGCGAACACCGGGGAGCTGTTTTTT
>TRBV2|.|.|TRBJ2-1
CASRQSVGNEQFF
TGTGCCAGCAGACAGTCCGTCGGCAATGAGCAGTTCTTC
>TRBV19|TRBD1|.|TRBJ1-4
CASSSRDRGLVEKLFF
TGTGCCAGTAGTAGTCGGGACAGGGGGCTAGTTGAAAAACTGTTTTTT
>TRBV9|TRBD2|.|TRBJ2-1
CASSATGTSGRNNEQFF
TGTGCCAGCAGCGCCACAGGGACTAGCGGGAGGAACAATGAGCAGTTCTTC
>TRBV5-6|TRBD2|few|TRBJ2-1
CASSLPSGYNEQFF
TGTGCCAGCAGCTTGCCTAGCGGCTACAATGAGCAGTTCTTC
>TRBV3-1/TRBV3-2|.|once|TRBJ2-7
CASSQEVGGWPYEQYF
TGTGCCAGCAGCCAAGAAGTGGGCGGGTGGCCTTACGAGCAGTACTTC
>TRBV10-3|.|.|TRBJ1-2
CAISEREGLYGYTF
TGTGCCATCAGTGAGCGCGAGGGCCTCTATGGCTACACCTTC
>TRBV5-6|.|.|TRBJ1-5
CASSSDSEGQPQHF
TGTGCCAGCAGCTCCGATTCGGAGGGTCAGCCCCAGCATTTT
>TRBV11-2|.|.|TRBJ1-2
CASSTRYRQRSYGYTF
TGTGCCAGCAGCACACGCTATCGACAGCGTTCCTATGGCTACACCTTC
>TRBV5-1|TRBD2|.|TRBJ2-7
CASSLDLGGSSYEQYF
TGCGCCAGCAGCTTGGACTTGGGCGGGAGCTCCTACGAGCAGTACTTC
>TRBV7-2|.|.|TRBJ1-5
CASSGRLSNQPQHF
TGTGCCAGCAGCGGTCGTCTTAGCAATCAGCCCCAGCATTTT
>TRBV15|.|.|TRBJ1-1
CATSRDLGSPEAFF
TGTGCCACCAGCAGAGATTTAGGGTCCCCTGAAGCTTTCTTT
>TRBV19|.|.|TRBJ1-5
CASSIIGLSNQPQHF
TGTGCCAGTAGTATTATTGGACTCAGCAATCAGCCCCAGCATTTT
>TRBV6-5|TRBD1|.|TRBJ1-1
CASRTGATEAFF
TGTGCCAGCAGGACAGGGGCCACTGAAGCTTTCTTT
>TRBV10-3|.|few|TRBJ1-1
CATRGQSVNTEAFF
TGTGCCACCCGAGGACAGTCTGTGAACACTGAAGCTTTCTTT
>TRBV6-6|TRBD2|.|TRBJ2-1
CASSPGTSGRAGEQFF
TGTGCCAGCAGTCCAGGGACTAGCGGGAGGGCCGGGGAGCAGTTCTTC
>TRBV19|.|.|TRBJ2-3
CASSIITGEIRYF
TGTGCCAGTAGTATAATAACCGGGGAAATAAGGTATTTT
>TRBV14|TRBD1|.|TRBJ2-7
CASSQEVLGQGDEQYF
TGTGCCAGCAGCCAAGAAGTACTAGGACAGGGAGACGAGCAGTACTTC
>TRBV2|.|.|TRBJ2-3
CASKRLVSTDTQYF
TGTGCCAGCAAACGGCTGGTTAGCACAGATACGCAGTATTTT
>TRBV5-1|TRBD1|.|TRBJ1-1
CASSLETGERVEAFF
TGCGCCAGCAGCTTGGAGACAGGGGAAAGGGTTGAAGCTTTCTTT
>TRBV7-8|TRBD2|.|TRBJ2-3
CASTPDGGTTDTQYF
TGTGCCAGCACTCCCGACGGGGGGACCACAGATACGCAGTATTTT
>TRBV10-3|.|.|TRBJ2-3
CAISEVPEITDTQYF
TGTGCCATCAGTGAGGTTCCAGAGATTACAGATACGCAGTATTTT
>TRBV28|.|.|TRBJ1-3
CASSFGSGNTIYF
TGTGCCAGCAGTTTCGGCAGCGGAAACACCATATATTTT
>TRBV21-1|.|.|TRBJ2-3
CASSKDGREGYTDTQYF
TGTGCCAGCAGCAAAGATGGGCGGGAGGGTTACACAGATACGCAGTATTTT
>TRBV27|TRBD2|.|TRBJ2-5
CASSLAGDGETQYF
TGTGCCAGCAGCCTAGCGGGGGACGGTGAGACCCAGTACTTC
>TRBV5-6|TRBD1|few|TRBJ2-7
CASSRDSYEQYF
TGTGCCAGCAGCCGGGACAGCTACGAGCAGTACTTC
>TRBV19|.|once|TRBJ1-3
CASSKTPGKQGNTIYF
TGTGCCAGTAGTAAAACCCCAGGGAAGCAAGGAAACACCATATATTTT
>TRBV18|.|.|TRBJ2-2
CASSPDSNTGELFF
TGTGCCAGCTCACCAGACAGCAACACCGGGGAGCTGTTTTTT
>TRBV6-2/TRBV6-3|TRBD1|.|TRBJ1-3
CASSLRQGDGNTIYF
TGTGCCAGCAGCTTACGACAGGGCGACGGAAACACCATATATTTT